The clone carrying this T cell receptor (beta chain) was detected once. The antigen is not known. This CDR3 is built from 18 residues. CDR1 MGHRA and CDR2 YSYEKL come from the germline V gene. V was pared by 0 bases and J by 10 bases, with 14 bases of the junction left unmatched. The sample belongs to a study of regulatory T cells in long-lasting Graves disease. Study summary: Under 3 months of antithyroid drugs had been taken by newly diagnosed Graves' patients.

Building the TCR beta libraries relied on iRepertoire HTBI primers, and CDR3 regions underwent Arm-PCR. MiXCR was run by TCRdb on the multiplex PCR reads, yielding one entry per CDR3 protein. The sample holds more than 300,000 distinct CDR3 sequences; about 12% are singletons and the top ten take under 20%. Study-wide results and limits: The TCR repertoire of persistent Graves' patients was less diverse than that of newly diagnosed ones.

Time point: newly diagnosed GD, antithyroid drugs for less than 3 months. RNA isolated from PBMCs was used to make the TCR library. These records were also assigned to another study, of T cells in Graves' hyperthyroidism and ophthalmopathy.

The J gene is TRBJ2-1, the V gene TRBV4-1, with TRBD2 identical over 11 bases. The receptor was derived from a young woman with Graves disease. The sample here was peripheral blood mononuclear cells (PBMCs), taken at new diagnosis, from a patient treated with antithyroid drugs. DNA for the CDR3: TGCGCCAGCAGCCAAGATTGGGCTAGCGGGAGGCCACGCTACGAGCAGTTCTTC. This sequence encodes CASSQDWASGRPRYEQFF.